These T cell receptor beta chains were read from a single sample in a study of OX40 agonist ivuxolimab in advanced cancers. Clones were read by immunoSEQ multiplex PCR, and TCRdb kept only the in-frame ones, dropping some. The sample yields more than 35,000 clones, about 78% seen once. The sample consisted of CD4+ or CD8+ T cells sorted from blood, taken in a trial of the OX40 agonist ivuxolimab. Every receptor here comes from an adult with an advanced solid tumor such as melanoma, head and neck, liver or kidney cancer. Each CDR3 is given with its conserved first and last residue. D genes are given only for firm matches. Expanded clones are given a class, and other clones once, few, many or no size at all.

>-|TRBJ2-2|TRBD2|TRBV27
TGTGCCAGCAGTTTAAACCCTAGCGGGAGTATGACCGGGGAGCTGTTTTTT
CASSLNPSGSMTGELFF
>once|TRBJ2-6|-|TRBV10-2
TGCGCCAGCATTAAAGGGTTCTCTGGGGCCAACGTCCTGACTTTC
CASIKGFSGANVLTF
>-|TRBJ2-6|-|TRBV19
TGTGCCAGTAGTATACAGGGAAAAAGCTCTGGGGCCAACGTCCTGACTTTC
CASSIQGKSSGANVLTF
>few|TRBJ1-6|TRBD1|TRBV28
TGTGCCAGCTACGAACCGGGACAGTGGGATTCACCCCTCCACTTT
CASYEPGQWDSPLHF
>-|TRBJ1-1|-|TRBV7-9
TGTGCCAGCACCCCTGACAGACTTGTCGCTGAAGCTTTCTTT
CASTPDRLVAEAFF
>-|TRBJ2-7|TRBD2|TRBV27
TGTGCCAGCGGGACTAGCTTAGAGCAGTACTTC
CASGTSLEQYF
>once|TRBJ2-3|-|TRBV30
TGTGCCTGGAGTGGAGAATATAGCACAGATACGCAGTATTTT
CAWSGEYSTDTQYF
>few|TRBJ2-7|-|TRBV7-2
TGTGCCAGCAGCTTATTGGGCAGAGCGTCCTACGAGCAGTACTTC
CASSLLGRASYEQYF
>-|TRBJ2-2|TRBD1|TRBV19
TGTGCCAGTAGTATTGGAGACAGGGCACCCGGGGAGCTGTTTTTT
CASSIGDRAPGELFF
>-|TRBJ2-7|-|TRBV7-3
TGTGCCAGCAGCTTAAGGGCTCACTCCTACGAGCAGTACTTC
CASSLRAHSYEQYF
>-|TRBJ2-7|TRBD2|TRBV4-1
TGCGCCAGCAGCCAAGTGATGGGCGGGAGCTACGAGCAGTACTTC
CASSQVMGGSYEQYF
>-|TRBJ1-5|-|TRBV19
TGTGCCAGTAGTCCAGCACACAATCAGCCCCAGCATTTT
CASSPAHNQPQHF
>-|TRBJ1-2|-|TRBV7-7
TGTGCTAGCAGCTTAGAGAGGGTCTATGGCTACACCTTC
CASSLERVYGYTF
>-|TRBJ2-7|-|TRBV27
TGTGCCATCCCCTACGAGCAGTACTTC
CAIPYEQYF
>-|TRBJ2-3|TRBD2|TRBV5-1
TGCGCCAGCAGCTTACCCCCGGGGGGAGATACGCAGTATTTT
CASSLPPGGDTQYF
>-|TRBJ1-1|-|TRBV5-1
TGCGCCAGCAGCTTGGCGGAGCCGAACACTGAAGCTTTCTTT
CASSLAEPNTEAFF
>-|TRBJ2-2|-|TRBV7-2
TGTGCCAGCAGCCCGTGGGGATCTAACACCGGGGAGCTGTTTTTT
CASSPWGSNTGELFF
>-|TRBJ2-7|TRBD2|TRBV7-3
TGTGCCAGCAGCTTAGGACTAGCGGGAGTAGGTGAGCAGTACTTC
CASSLGLAGVGEQYF
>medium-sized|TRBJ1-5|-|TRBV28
TGTGCCAGCGCCCCTGCGTGGGGCAGGGATCAGCCCCAGCATTTT
CASAPAWGRDQPQHF
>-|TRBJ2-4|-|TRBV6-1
TGTGCCAGCTCATGGGACTTTACGGCCAAAAACATTCAGTACTTC
CASSWDFTAKNIQYF
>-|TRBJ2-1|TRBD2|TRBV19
TGTGCCAGTAGCATATTTTGGACTAGCGGGGGGTATGAGCAGTTCTTC
CASSIFWTSGGYEQFF
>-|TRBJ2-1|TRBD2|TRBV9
TGTGCCAGCAGCCGCGGGACTAGCTACAATGAGCAGTTCTTC
CASSRGTSYNEQFF